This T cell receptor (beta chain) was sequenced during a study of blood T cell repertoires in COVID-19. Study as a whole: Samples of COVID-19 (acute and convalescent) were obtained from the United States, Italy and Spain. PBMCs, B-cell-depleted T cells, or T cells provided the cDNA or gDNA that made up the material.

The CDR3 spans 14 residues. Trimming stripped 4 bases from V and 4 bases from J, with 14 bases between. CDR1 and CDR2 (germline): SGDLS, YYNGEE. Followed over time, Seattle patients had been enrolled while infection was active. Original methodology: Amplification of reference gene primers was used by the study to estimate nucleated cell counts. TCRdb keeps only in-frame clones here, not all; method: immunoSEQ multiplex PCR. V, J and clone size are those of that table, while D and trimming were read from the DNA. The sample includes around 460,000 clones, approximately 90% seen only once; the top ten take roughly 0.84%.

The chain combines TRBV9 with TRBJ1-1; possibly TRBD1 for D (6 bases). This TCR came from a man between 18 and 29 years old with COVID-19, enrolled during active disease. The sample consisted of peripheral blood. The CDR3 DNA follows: TGTGCCAGCAGCCGCCCTGACAGGCCCACTGAAGCTTTCTTT. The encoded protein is CASSRPDRPTEAFF.